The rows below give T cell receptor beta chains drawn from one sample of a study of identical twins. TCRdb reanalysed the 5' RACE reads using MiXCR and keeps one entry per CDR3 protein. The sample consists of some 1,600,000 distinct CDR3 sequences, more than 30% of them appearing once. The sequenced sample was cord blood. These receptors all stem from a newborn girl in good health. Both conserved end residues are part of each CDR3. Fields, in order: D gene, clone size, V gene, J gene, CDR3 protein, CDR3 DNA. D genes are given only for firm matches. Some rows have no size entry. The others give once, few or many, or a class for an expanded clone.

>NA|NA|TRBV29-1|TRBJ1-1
CSVELALNTEAFF
TGCAGCGTTGAATTAGCTTTGAACACTGAAGCTTTCTTT
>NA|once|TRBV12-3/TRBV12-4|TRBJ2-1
CASSLEVAYEQFF
TGTGCCAGCAGCCTGGAGGTGGCCTACGAGCAGTTCTTC
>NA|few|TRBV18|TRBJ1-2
CASSPLPGEGYTF
TGTGCCAGCTCACCATTGCCCGGAGAGGGCTACACCTTC
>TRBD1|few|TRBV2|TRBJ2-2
CASLQQGQLNTGELFF
TGTGCCAGCTTACAGCAGGGACAGCTGAACACCGGGGAGCTGTTTTTT
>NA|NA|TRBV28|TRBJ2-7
CASGLGFGVYEQYF
TGTGCCAGCGGATTGGGGTTCGGTGTCTACGAGCAGTACTTC
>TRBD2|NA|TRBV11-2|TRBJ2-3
CASSSPGLASDTQYF
TGTGCCAGCAGCTCTCCGGGACTAGCGTCAGATACGCAGTATTTT
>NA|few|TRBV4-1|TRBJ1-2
CASSQEGSGYTF
TGCGCCAGCAGCCAAGAGGGGAGTGGCTACACCTTC
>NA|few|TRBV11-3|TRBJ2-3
CASSPYSSTDTQYF
TGTGCCAGCAGCCCATACTCTAGCACAGATACGCAGTATTTT
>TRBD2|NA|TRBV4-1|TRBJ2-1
CASSQGPSGGPYNEQFF
TGCGCCAGCAGCCAAGGTCCTAGCGGGGGTCCATACAATGAGCAGTTCTTC
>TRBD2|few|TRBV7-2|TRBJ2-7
CASSPSAGGVYEQYF
TGTGCCAGCAGCCCATCAGCGGGAGGGGTATACGAGCAGTACTTC
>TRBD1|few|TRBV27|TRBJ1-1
CASSGTGRNTEAFF
TGTGCCAGCAGCGGGACAGGGAGGAACACTGAAGCTTTCTTT
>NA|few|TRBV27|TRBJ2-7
CASSFNLVRPYEQYF
TGTGCCAGCAGTTTCAACCTAGTTCGACCCTACGAGCAGTACTTC
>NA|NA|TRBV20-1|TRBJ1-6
CSARIPNRPRSYNSPLHF
TGCAGTGCTAGGATCCCGAACAGGCCCCGCTCCTATAATTCACCCCTCCACTTT
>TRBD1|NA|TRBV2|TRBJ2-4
CASSEAWTGGNIQYF
TGTGCCAGCAGTGAAGCCTGGACAGGGGGGAACATTCAGTACTTC
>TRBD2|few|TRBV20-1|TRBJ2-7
CSARDGLAGGTYEQYF
TGCAGTGCTAGGGACGGACTAGCGGGGGGGACCTACGAGCAGTACTTC
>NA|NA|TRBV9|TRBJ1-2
CASSVEGRVSNYGYTF
TGTGCCAGCAGCGTAGAGGGTAGGGTATCTAACTATGGCTACACCTTC
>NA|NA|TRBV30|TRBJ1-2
CAWSVPNLHNYGYTF
TGTGCCTGGTCGGTACCCAATCTCCATAACTATGGCTACACCTTC
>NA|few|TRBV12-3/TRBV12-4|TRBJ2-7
CASSLETGRTYEQYF
TGTGCCAGCAGTTTAGAGACAGGGAGGACCTACGAGCAGTACTTC
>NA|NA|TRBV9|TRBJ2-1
CASSVGLARSSYNEQFF
TGTGCCAGCAGCGTAGGTCTAGCCCGCAGCTCCTACAATGAGCAGTTCTTC
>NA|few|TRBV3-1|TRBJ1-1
CASSQGAFGEAFF
TGTGCCAGCAGCCAAGGGGCCTTCGGTGAAGCTTTCTTT
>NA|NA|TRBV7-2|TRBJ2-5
CASSLGTGAGQETQYF
TGTGCCAGCAGCTTAGGGACAGGAGCGGGCCAAGAGACCCAGTACTTC
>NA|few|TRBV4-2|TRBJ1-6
CASSQGTVGSYNSPLHF
TGTGCCAGCAGCCAAGGAACAGTTGGCTCCTATAATTCACCCCTCCACTTT
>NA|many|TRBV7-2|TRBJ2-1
CASSLVRSNEQFF
TGTGCCAGCAGCTTGGTTAGGAGCAATGAGCAGTTCTTC
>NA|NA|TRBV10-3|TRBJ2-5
CAISEEAQETQYF
TGTGCCATCAGTGAAGAGGCTCAAGAGACCCAGTACTTC
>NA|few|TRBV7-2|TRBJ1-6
CASSLGPSWQAGNSPLHF
TGTGCCAGCAGCTTAGGCCCCAGTTGGCAGGCTGGAAATTCACCCCTCCACTTT
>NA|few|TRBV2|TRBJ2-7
CASRLTSQTAEQYF
TGTGCCAGCAGATTAACTAGTCAAACTGCCGAGCAGTACTTC